Listed below are T cell receptor beta chains from one sample, sequenced in a study of T cells after yellow fever vaccination. Each CDR3 protein is one row after TCRdb ran MiXCR on the 5' RACE reads. The profile shows about 22,000 distinct CDR3 sequences, 4% to 6% of them singletons. The sample in question was PBMCs, either bulk or a sorted T-cell subset (CD4+, CD8+, memory, or dextramer-sorted; not recorded which), obtained roughly 45 days after the first yellow fever vaccination. The receptors were gathered from a man aged 18 to 29 who received the YFV17D yellow fever vaccine. The CDR3 runs from the conserved cysteine through the conserved F or W. A D gene is named only where the DNA matches it firmly. A row's size may be missing; if present it is once, few, many or a size class.

TRBD1	15	TRBV18	TRBJ2-5	many	TGTGCCAGCTCACGTCGGACAGGGGAGGAAGAGACCCAGTACTTC	CASSRRTGEEETQYF
.	14	TRBV10-3	TRBJ1-3	medium-sized	TGTGCCATCATGAGGGATACGACTGGAAACACCATATATTTT	CAIMRDTTGNTIYF
TRBD1	13	TRBV7-2	TRBJ2-4	many	TGTGCCAGCAGCCGACAGGGGGGAAACATTCAGTACTTC	CASSRQGGNIQYF
.	15	TRBV20-1	TRBJ2-5	many	TGCAGTGCTAGAGATCGCAGCAAGTACCAAGAGACCCAGTACTTC	CSARDRSKYQETQYF
TRBD2	15	TRBV5-1	TRBJ2-5	.	TGCGCCATCAGCTTCAGTGCTAGCGGGGCGGAGACCCAGTACTTC	CAISFSASGAETQYF
TRBD1	14	TRBV5-1	TRBJ2-5	many	TGCGCCAGCAGCGTACAGGGGGAAGGAGAGACCCAGTACTTC	CASSVQGEGETQYF
TRBD1	15	TRBV7-8	TRBJ1-2	many	TGTGCCAGCAGCTCAGGGGACAGGGCTAGTTACGGCTACACCTTC	CASSSGDRASYGYTF
.	17	TRBV7-8	TRBJ2-2	many	TGTGCCAGCAGCAACAACGACAGGGAGGTAGTGGCCGGGGAGCTGTTTTTT	CASSNNDREVVAGELFF
.	16	TRBV5-5	TRBJ2-3	many	TGTGCCAGCAGCCAGGCCCCTGGGGGAAACGCAGATACGCAGTATTTT	CASSQAPGGNADTQYF
TRBD2	17	TRBV4-2	TRBJ2-3	many	TGTGCCAGCAGCCGACAACCGGGACTAGATGTCTCAGATACGCAGTATTTT	CASSRQPGLDVSDTQYF
.	13	TRBV10-2	TRBJ2-2	many	TGCGCCAGCAGAAAGACAGACACCGGGGAGCTGTTTTTT	CASRKTDTGELFF
.	15	TRBV15	TRBJ2-1	many	TGTGCCATCAGCAGTTGGGGAAGCTCCTACAATGAGCAGTTCTTC	CAISSWGSSYNEQFF
.	16	TRBV7-2	TRBJ2-3	many	TGTGCCAGCAGCTTAGCGCGGGGGCGAGGCGGTGATACGCAGTATTTT	CASSLARGRGGDTQYF
.	13	TRBV29-1	TRBJ2-7	many	TGCAGCGTTGTGCTAGCGTCGACCTACGAGCAGTACTTC	CSVVLASTYEQYF
.	13	TRBV7-3	TRBJ1-1	many	TGTGCCAGCAGCTTTGTAGCCGGCACTGAAGCTTTCTTT	CASSFVAGTEAFF
.	16	TRBV24-1	TRBJ2-2	many	TGTGCCACCAGAGCTACCACCAGCTCGAACACCGGGGAGCTGTTTTTT	CATRATTSSNTGELFF
.	14	TRBV10-3	TRBJ2-3	many	TGTGCCATCACCAGCGGATCTAGCACAGATACGCAGTATTTT	CAITSGSSTDTQYF
.	18	TRBV19	TRBJ1-5	many	TGTGCCAGTAGGCCCCGAGGCTCGAATACTTTGCGCAATCAGCCCCAGCATTTT	CASRPRGSNTLRNQPQHF
.	14	TRBV12-3/TRBV12-4	TRBJ1-1	many	TGTGCCAGCAGTCTGTCCTCAGCGAACACTGAAGCTTTCTTT	CASSLSSANTEAFF
TRBD2	16	TRBV7-2	TRBJ2-2	many	TGTGCCAGCTTGTCCCAGGCGGGGGGTGAAACCGGGGAGCTGTTTTTT	CASLSQAGGETGELFF
TRBD2	14	TRBV5-1	TRBJ2-7	many	TGCGCCAGCCGAACCGGACTAGCGGGGGGCGAGCAGTACTTC	CASRTGLAGGEQYF
.	16	TRBV29-1	TRBJ2-6	many	TGCAGCGTTGAGAGGGACACTGACTCTGGGGCCAACGTCCTGACTTTC	CSVERDTDSGANVLTF
.	13	TRBV20-1	TRBJ1-1	many	TGCAGTGCTAGTCGTCCAGACCAGACGTCGGCTTTCTTT	CSASRPDQTSAFF
.	13	TRBV10-3	TRBJ1-1	many	TGTGCCATCAGTAGGACAGAGAACACTGAAGCTTTCTTT	CAISRTENTEAFF
TRBD1	14	TRBV6-5	TRBJ2-7	many	TGTGCCAGCAGCCCTCGGGACAGAACCTACGAGCAGTACTTC	CASSPRDRTYEQYF
.	17	TRBV4-3	TRBJ2-7	many	TGCGCCAGCAGCCGCACTAGTGGGGAAGCGGGTTCCTACGAGCAGTACTTC	CASSRTSGEAGSYEQYF
TRBD1	15	TRBV19	TRBJ2-7	many	TGTGCCAGTAGTAAAAAGGGACAGCCGAACTACGAGCAGTACTTC	CASSKKGQPNYEQYF
.	16	TRBV11-2	TRBJ2-3	many	TGTGCCAGCAGCTTAGTTGGGGCTTCCAGCACAGATACGCAGTATTTT	CASSLVGASSTDTQYF
TRBD2	15	TRBV28	TRBJ2-5	many	TGTGCCAGCAGTCTGGGACTAGCGACCGGCGAGACCCAGTACTTC	CASSLGLATGETQYF
TRBD1	13	TRBV5-1	TRBJ2-7	many	TGCGCCAGCAGCAGGTCTTGGGACAGCGAGCAGTACTTC	CASSRSWDSEQYF
.	11	TRBV12-3/TRBV12-4	TRBJ1-1	many	TGTGCCAGCAGCCCCGGGGGGGCGGCTTTCTTT	CASSPGGAAFF
.	13	TRBV30	TRBJ1-1	many	TGTGCCTGGAGTGTCCAGGGTTCCCCCCGGGCTTTCTTT	CAWSVQGSPRAFF
TRBD2	18	TRBV2	TRBJ2-4	many	TGTGCCAGCAGTGATTTGGGACTAGCGGCTAGAGCCAAAAACATTCAGTACTTC	CASSDLGLAARAKNIQYF
TRBD1	15	TRBV6-2/TRBV6-3	TRBJ2-1	many	TGTGCCAGCAGTCGACAGGGGCCGCCTAACAATGAGCAGTTCTTC	CASSRQGPPNNEQFF
.	15	TRBV20-1	TRBJ2-3	many	TGCAGTGCTAGAGATCGCCGGGGAATGACAGATACGCAGTATTTT	CSARDRRGMTDTQYF
.	15	TRBV19	TRBJ2-3	many	TGTGCCAGTAGTCGATTACACACTAGCACAGATACGCAGTATTTT	CASSRLHTSTDTQYF
TRBD2	14	TRBV7-2	TRBJ2-1	many	TGTGCCAGCAGCCCGGGACTAGCGGTCGGTGAGCAGTTCTTC	CASSPGLAVGEQFF
.	13	TRBV5-1	TRBJ2-3	many	TGCGCCAGCAGAGCGGAAAGCACAGATACGCAGTATTTT	CASRAESTDTQYF
.	15	TRBV11-2	TRBJ2-3	many	TGTGCCAGCAGCTTCCGGACACACTACACAGATACGCAGTATTTT	CASSFRTHYTDTQYF
.	14	TRBV20-1	TRBJ1-5	many	TGCAGTGCTAGAAGCTTTGGATCCCATCAGCCCCAGCATTTT	CSARSFGSHQPQHF
.	13	TRBV11-2	TRBJ1-3	many	TGTGCCAGCAGCTTCGTCTCTGGAAACACCATATATTTT	CASSFVSGNTIYF
.	16	TRBV12-3/TRBV12-4	TRBJ2-3	many	TGTGCCAGCAGTTTAGCGCTGGATGGGGTAACAGATACGCAGTATTTT	CASSLALDGVTDTQYF